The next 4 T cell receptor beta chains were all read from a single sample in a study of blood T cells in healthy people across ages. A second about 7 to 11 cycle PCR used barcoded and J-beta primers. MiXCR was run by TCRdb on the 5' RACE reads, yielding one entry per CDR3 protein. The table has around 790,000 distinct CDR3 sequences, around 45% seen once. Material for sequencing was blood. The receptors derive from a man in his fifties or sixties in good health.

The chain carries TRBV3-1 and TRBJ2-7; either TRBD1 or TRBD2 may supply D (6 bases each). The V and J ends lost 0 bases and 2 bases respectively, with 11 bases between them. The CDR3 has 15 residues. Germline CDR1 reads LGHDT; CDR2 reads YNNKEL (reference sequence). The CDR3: CASSQDGGGTYEQYF. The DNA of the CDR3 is TGTGCCAGCAGCCAAGATGGAGGGGGGACCTACGAGCAGTACTTC.

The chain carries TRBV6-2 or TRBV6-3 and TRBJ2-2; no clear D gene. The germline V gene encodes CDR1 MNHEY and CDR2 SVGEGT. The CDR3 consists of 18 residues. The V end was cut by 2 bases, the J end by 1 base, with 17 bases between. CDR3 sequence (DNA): TGTGCCAGCAGTTACACGATTTTAGCACCTCTGAACACCGGGGAGCTGTTTTTT. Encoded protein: CASSYTILAPLNTGELFF.

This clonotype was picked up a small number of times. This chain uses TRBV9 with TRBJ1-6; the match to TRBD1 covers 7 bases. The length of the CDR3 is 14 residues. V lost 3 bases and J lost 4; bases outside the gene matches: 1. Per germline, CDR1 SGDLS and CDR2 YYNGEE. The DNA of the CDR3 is TGTGCCAGCAGCGCAGGGGGTTATAATTCACCCCTCCACTTT. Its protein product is CASSAGGYNSPLHF.

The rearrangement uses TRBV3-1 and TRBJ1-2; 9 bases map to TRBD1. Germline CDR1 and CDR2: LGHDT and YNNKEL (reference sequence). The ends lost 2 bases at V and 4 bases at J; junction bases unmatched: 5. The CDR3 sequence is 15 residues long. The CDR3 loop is CASSQRTGVVYGYTF. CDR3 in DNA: TGTGCCAGCAGCCAAAGGACAGGGGTGGTCTATGGCTACACCTTC.